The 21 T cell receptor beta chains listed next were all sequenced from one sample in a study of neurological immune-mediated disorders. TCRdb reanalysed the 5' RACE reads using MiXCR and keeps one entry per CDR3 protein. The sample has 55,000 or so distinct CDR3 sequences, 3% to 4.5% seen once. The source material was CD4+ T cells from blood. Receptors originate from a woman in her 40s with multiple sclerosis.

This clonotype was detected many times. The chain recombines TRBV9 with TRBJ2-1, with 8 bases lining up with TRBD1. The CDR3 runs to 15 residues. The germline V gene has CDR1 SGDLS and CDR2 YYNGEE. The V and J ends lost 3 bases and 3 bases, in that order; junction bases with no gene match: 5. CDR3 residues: CASSGQGTYYNEQFF. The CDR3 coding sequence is TGTGCCAGCAGCGGACAGGGGACGTACTACAATGAGCAGTTCTTC. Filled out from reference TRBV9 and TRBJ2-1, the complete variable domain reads DSGVTQTPKHLITATGQRVTLRCSPRSGDLSVYWYQQSLDQGLQFLIQYYNGEERAKGNILERFSAQQFPDLHSELNLSSLELGDSALYFCASSGQGTYYNEQFFGPGTRLTVL.

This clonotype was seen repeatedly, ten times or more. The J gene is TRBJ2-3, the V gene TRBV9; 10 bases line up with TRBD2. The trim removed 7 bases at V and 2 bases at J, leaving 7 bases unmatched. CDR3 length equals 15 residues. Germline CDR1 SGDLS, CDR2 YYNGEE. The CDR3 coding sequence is TGTGCCAGCGGGCCTAGCGGGGGTTACACAGATACGCAGTATTTT. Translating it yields CASGPSGGYTDTQYF. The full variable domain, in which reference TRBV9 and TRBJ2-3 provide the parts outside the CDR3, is DSGVTQTPKHLITATGQRVTLRCSPRSGDLSVYWYQQSLDQGLQFLIQYYNGEERAKGNILERFSAQQFPDLHSELNLSSLELGDSALYFCASGPSGGYTDTQYFGPGTRLTVL.

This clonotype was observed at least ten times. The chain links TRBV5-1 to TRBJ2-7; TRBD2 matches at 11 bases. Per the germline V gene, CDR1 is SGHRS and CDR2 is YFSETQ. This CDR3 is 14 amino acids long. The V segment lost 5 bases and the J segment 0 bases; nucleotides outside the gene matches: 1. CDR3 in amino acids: CASRLAGASYEQYF. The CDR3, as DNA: TGCGCCAGCAGACTAGCGGGGGCCTCCTACGAGCAGTACTTC.

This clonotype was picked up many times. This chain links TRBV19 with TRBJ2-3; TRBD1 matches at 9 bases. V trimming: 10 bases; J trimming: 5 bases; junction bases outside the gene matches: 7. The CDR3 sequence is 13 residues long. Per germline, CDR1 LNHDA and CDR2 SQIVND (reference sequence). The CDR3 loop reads CAIGGQGLDTQYF. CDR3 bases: TGTGCCATCGGGGGACAGGGATTAGATACGCAGTATTTT.

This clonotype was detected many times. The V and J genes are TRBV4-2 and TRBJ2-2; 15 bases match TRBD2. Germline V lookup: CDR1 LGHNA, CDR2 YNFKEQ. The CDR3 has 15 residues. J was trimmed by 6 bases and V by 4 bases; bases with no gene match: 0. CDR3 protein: CASSRTSGGAGELFF. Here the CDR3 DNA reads TGTGCCAGCAGCCGGACTAGCGGGGGGGCCGGGGAGCTGTTTTTT.

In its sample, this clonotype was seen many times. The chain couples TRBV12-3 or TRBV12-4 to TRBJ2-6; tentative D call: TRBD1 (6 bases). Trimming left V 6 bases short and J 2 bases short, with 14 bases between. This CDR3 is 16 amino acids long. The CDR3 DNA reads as TGTGCCAGCAGGGGAATCAGGGGCCCTGGGGCCAACGTCCTGACTTTC. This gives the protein CASRGIRGPGANVLTF.

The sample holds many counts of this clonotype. CDR3 coding DNA: TGTGCCAGCAGTTACTACTCCGGGACTGCTGGAAACACCATATATTTT. It encodes CASSYYSGTAGNTIYF. The chain has TRBV6-5 and TRBJ1-3, with D possibly TRBD1 on 5 matching bases. The CDR3 runs to 16 residues. V was clipped by 1 base and J by 2 bases, with 12 bases between them. Per the germline V gene, CDR1 is MNHEY and CDR2 is SVGAGI.

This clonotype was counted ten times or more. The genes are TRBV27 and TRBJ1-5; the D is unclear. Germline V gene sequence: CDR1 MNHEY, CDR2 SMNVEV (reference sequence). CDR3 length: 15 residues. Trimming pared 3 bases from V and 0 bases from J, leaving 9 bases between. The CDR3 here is CASSFVGDSNQPQHF. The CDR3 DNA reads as TGTGCCAGCAGTTTCGTCGGGGATAGCAATCAGCCCCAGCATTTT.

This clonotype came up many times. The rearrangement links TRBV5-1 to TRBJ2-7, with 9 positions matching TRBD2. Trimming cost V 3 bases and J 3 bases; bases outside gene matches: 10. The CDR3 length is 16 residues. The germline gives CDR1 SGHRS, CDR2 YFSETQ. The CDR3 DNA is TGCGCCAGCAGCTCACTCCAGCGGACTAGCGTCTACGAGCAGTACTTC. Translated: CASSSLQRTSVYEQYF.

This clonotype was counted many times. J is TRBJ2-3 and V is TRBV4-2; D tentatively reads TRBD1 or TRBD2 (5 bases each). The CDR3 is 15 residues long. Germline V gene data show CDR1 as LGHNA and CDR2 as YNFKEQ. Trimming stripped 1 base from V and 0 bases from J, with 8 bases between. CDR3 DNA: TGTGCCAGCAGCCAAGCTGAGGGGAGCACAGATACGCAGTATTTT. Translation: CASSQAEGSTDTQYF.

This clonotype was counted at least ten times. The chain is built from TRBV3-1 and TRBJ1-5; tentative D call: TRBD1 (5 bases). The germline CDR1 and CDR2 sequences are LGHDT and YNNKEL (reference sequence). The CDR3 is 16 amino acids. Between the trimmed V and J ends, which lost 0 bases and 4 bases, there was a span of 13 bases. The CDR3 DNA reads TGTGCCAGCAGCCAAGATCATGGGGCAGGGAATCAGCCCCAGCATTTT. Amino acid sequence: CASSQDHGAGNQPQHF.

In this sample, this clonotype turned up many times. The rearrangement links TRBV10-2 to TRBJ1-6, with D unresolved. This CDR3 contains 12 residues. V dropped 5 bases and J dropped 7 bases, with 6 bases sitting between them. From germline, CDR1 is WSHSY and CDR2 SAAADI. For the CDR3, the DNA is TGCGCCAGCAGTCAGACAAATTCACCCCTCCACTTT. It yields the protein CASSQTNSPLHF.

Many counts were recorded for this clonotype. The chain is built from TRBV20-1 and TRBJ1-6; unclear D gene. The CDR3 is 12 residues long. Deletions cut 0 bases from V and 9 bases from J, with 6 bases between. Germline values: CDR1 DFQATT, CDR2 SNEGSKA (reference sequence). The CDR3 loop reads CSARESISPLHF. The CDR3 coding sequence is TGCAGTGCTAGAGAGAGTATTTCACCCCTCCACTTT.

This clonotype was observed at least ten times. The CDR3 coding sequence is TGCGCCAGCAGTCTTCGGCGGGGTTCTAGCACAGATACGCAGTATTTT. Protein: CASSLRRGSSTDTQYF. The chain links TRBV5-1 to TRBJ2-3; tentative D call: TRBD2 (6 bases). From germline, CDR1 is SGHRS and CDR2 YFSETQ. V lost 5 bases and J 0 bases, leaving 16 bases between the germline ends. CDR3 length: 16 amino acids. Supplemented by reference TRBV5-1 and TRBJ2-3, the full variable domain reads KAGVTQTPRYLIKTRGQQVTLSCSPISGHRSVSWYQQTPGQGLQFLFEYFSETQRNKGNFPGRFSGRQFSNSRSEMNVSTLELGDSALYLCASSLRRGSSTDTQYFGPGTRLTVL.

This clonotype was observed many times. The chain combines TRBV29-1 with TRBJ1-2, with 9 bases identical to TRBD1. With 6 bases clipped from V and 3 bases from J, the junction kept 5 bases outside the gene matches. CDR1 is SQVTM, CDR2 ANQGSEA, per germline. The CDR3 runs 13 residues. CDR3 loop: CSVRTGAYYGYTF. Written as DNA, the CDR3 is TGCAGCGTCAGGACAGGGGCCTACTATGGCTACACCTTC.

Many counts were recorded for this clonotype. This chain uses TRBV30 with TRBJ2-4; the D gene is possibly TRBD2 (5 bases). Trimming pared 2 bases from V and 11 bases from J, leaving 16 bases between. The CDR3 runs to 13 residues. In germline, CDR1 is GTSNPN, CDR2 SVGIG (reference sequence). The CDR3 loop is CAWSFGNRELQYF. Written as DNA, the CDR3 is TGTGCCTGGAGTTTCGGGAATAGAGAGCTTCAGTACTTC.

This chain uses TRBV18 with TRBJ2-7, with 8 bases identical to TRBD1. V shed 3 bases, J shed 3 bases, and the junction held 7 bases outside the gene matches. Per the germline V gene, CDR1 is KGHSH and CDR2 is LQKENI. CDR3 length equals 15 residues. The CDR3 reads CASSPTPGTGYEQYF. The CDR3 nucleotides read TGTGCCAGCTCACCGACCCCCGGGACAGGCTACGAGCAGTACTTC.

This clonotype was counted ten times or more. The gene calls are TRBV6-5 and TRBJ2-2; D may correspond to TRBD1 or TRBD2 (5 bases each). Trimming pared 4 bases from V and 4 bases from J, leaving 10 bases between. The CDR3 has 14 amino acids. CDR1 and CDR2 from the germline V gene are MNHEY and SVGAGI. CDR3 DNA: TGTGCCAGCAGTTCCTCGGGGACCACCGGGGAGCTGTTTTTT. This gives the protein CASSSSGTTGELFF.

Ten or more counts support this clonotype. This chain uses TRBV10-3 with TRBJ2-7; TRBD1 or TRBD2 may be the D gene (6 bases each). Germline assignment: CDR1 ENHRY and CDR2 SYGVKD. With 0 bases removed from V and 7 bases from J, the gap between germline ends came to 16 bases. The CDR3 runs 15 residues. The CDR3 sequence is CAISESGGNLGEQYF. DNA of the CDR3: TGTGCCATCAGTGAGTCGGGGGGCAACTTAGGAGAGCAGTACTTC.

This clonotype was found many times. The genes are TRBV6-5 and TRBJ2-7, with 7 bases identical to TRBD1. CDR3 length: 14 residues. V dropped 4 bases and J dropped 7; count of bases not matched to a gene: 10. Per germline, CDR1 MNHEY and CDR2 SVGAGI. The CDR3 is CASSFRQGSREQYF. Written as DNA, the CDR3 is TGTGCCAGCAGTTTTCGACAGGGTTCTCGAGAGCAGTACTTC.

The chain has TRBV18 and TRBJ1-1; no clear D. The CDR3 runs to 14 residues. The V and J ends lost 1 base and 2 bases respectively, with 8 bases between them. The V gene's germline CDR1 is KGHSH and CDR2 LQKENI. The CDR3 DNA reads TGTGCCAGCTCACCACTGAAGGCAAACACTGAAGCTTTCTTT. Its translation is CASSPLKANTEAFF.